What follows are 27 T cell receptor beta chains derived from one specimen sequenced in a study of T cells in Graves' hyperthyroidism and ophthalmopathy. Amplification of TCR beta CDR3 regions was performed using RNA transcripts as template. First-round RT-PCR with HTBI primers amplified the TCR CDR3 region. One entry per CDR3 protein results from TCRdb running MiXCR on the multiplex PCR reads. Here the sample spans 400,000 to 500,000 distinct CDR3 sequences, roughly an eighth being singletons. The specimen sequenced was blood. Receptors originate from a woman between 18 and 29 years old with Graves' hyperthyroidism.

This clonotype was detected once. CDR3 sequence reads: CASSQQGRDQPQHF. The CDR3 region has the DNA TGTGCCAGCTCACAACAGGGGAGGGATCAGCCCCAGCATTTT. This chain links TRBV18 with TRBJ1-5; 7 bases map to TRBD1. The V segment lost 4 bases and the J segment 5 bases; nucleotides outside the gene matches: 5. This CDR3 contains 14 residues. The V gene's germline CDR1 is KGHSH and CDR2 LQKENI.

This clonotype appeared many times. V is TRBV30 and J is TRBJ2-6; the D is unclear. V was pared by 3 bases and J by 2 bases, with 8 bases between. The CDR3 has 14 residues. Germline V gene lookup returns CDR1 GTSNPN and CDR2 SVGIG (reference sequence). The DNA of the CDR3 is TGTGCCTGGAGGCAGCTGCCTGGGGCCAACGTCCTGACTTTC. Translated, it gives CAWRQLPGANVLTF.

Many counts were recorded for this clonotype. The chain couples TRBV15 to TRBJ1-1; TRBD1 matches at 9 bases. The CDR3 has 18 residues. Unmatched junction bases numbered 11, after V lost 3 bases and J lost 0 bases. CDR1 and CDR2 (germline): LNHNV, YYDKDF (reference sequence). The CDR3 DNA reads as TGTGCCACCAGCAGCCTTTGGGACAGGGATGTGGTGAACACTGAAGCTTTCTTT. As protein: CATSSLWDRDVVNTEAFF.

The table lists this clonotype with many counts. This chain joins TRBV12-3 or TRBV12-4 and TRBJ2-7; TRBD2 matches at 9 bases. This CDR3 comprises 14 residues. The trim removed 10 bases at V and 6 bases at J, leaving 13 bases unmatched. CDR3 region: CATKRSGRTPEQYF. The DNA of the CDR3 is TGTGCCACAAAGAGAAGCGGGAGGACTCCCGAGCAGTACTTC.

This clonotype was seen more than once but under ten times. The CDR3 reads CASSLRQILSTDTQYF. The CDR3 DNA reads as TGTGCCAGCAGCTTGCGCCAGATCCTAAGCACAGATACGCAGTATTTT. The V call is TRBV5-5, the J call TRBJ2-3; D ambiguous. V lost 1 base, J lost 0 bases, and 12 bases lay in between. This CDR3 has 16 residues. In germline, CDR1 is SGHKS, CDR2 YYEKEE (reference sequence).

The chain is built from TRBV19 and TRBJ2-7; the D gene is possibly TRBD2 (6 bases). Germline V gene lookup returns CDR1 LNHDA and CDR2 SQIVND (reference sequence). CDR3 length equals 13 residues. Deletions cut 2 bases from V and 7 bases from J, with 12 bases between. CDR3 in amino acids: CASSIREGGEQYV. CDR3 DNA sequence: TGTGCCAGTAGTATACGAGAGGGAGGTGAGCAGTACGTC.

This clonotype has only a few counts. V gene TRBV6-1 combines with J gene TRBJ1-3, with a tentative D call TRBD1 (5 bases). The CDR3 loop spans 15 amino acids. Trimming took 6 bases from V and 4 from J, leaving 16 bases between them. In germline, CDR1 is MNHNS, CDR2 SASEGT. The CDR3: CASSRGTRLGNTIYF. The CDR3, as DNA: TGTGCCAGCAGCCGGGGCACTCGGCTGGGAAACACCATATATTTT.

The V gene is TRBV11-3, the J gene TRBJ1-6, with D hard to call. The CDR3 covers 15 residues. Germline V gives CDR1 SGHNT, CDR2 YENEEA. The V and J ends lost 5 bases and 7 bases respectively, with 15 bases between them. The CDR3 sequence is CASSPLPAANSPLHF. For the CDR3, the DNA is TGTGCCAGCAGCCCCCTCCCGGCAGCCAATTCACCCCTCCACTTT.

The chain has TRBV7-8 and TRBJ2-7, with D unclear. The CDR3 is 14 amino acids. V lost 4 bases and J 5 bases, leaving 15 bases between the germline ends. Germline CDR1 and CDR2: SGHVS and FQNEAQ. This chain's CDR3 is CASSSHVSSDEQYF. The CDR3 nucleotides read TGTGCCAGCAGCTCCCACGTTAGCAGTGACGAGCAGTACTTC.

For this clonotype: One base away lies a much larger clone, so this may be a sequencing read error. The V and J genes are TRBV6-1 and TRBJ1-2; D is perhaps TRBD1 (6 bases). This CDR3 spans 16 amino acids. Germline CDR1 MNHNS, CDR2 SASEGT. In DNA, the CDR3 is TGTGCCGGCAGTGACCTAAGACAGGAGCTTAACTATGGCTACACCTTC. As protein: CAGSDLRQELNYGYTF.

This clonotype was seen many times. V gene TRBV11-3 combines with J gene TRBJ1-1; no definite D call. The CDR3 extends over 16 amino acids. Germline V gene lookup returns CDR1 SGHNT and CDR2 YENEEA. Trimming removed 3 bases from V and 3 bases from J, with 17 bases in between. The CDR3 loop is CASSFDWIEGDTEAFF. In DNA, the CDR3 is TGTGCCAGCAGCTTCGATTGGATTGAAGGTGACACTGAAGCTTTCTTT.

This clonotype has more than one count but fewer than ten. The rearrangement joins TRBV27 to TRBJ2-7; the D gene is possibly TRBD2 (6 bases). Trimming took off 6 bases at V and 1 base at J, with 10 bases between the two ends. In germline, CDR1 is MNHEY, CDR2 SMNVEV (reference sequence). CDR3 length: 13 amino acids. CDR3 nucleotide sequence: TGTGCCAGCAGGTTAGCGGTATCCTACGAGCAGTACTTC. Translating it yields CASRLAVSYEQYF.

As concerns this clonotype: This may be a read error: a much more frequent sequence differs by one nucleotide. This rearrangement joins TRBV11-3 to TRBJ2-1, with D perhaps matching TRBD1 (6 bases). The CDR3 length is 15 residues. Deletions cut 6 bases from V and 5 bases from J, with 17 bases between. Germline V gives CDR1 SGHNT, CDR2 YENEEA. The CDR3 here is CASRKGQRDHNEQFF. DNA for the CDR3: TGTGCCAGCAGAAAGGGACAAAGGGACCACAATGAGCAGTTCTTC.

In this sample, this clonotype turned up many times. V usage is TRBV7-9 and J usage is TRBJ2-1; no clear D. Trimming took 2 bases from V and 9 from J, leaving 8 bases between them. The CDR3 contains 12 residues. Germline V gene lookup returns CDR1 SEHNR and CDR2 FQNEAQ (reference sequence). In DNA, the CDR3 is TGTGCCAGCAGCTTATTGCGGTCTGAGCAGTTCTTC. The encoded protein is CASSLLRSEQFF.

The rearrangement uses TRBV20-1 and TRBJ1-1, with TRBD1 matching 8 bases. This CDR3 comprises 13 residues. Germline loops: CDR1 DFQATT, CDR2 SNEGSKA (reference sequence). The trim removed 6 bases at V and 6 bases at J, leaving 9 bases unmatched. The CDR3 nucleotides are TGCAGTGCCACCCAGGTGACAGGGGCTGAAGCTTTCTTT. This translates into CSATQVTGAEAFF.

CDR3 amino acids: CSASLAGAGDTQYF. The CDR3 bases are TGCAGTGCTAGTTTGGCGGGAGCGGGAGATACGCAGTATTTT. The V gene is TRBV20-1, the J gene TRBJ2-3; 7 bases are shared with TRBD2. V was clipped by 3 bases and J by 5 bases; unmatched bases: 8. Germline lookup yields CDR1 DFQATT and CDR2 SNEGSKA (reference sequence). CDR3 length: 14 amino acids.

This clonotype occurred many times. V gene TRBV25-1 combines with J gene TRBJ2-3, with D maybe TRBD2 (6 bases). Trimming pared 10 bases from V and 13 bases from J, leaving 21 bases between. Germline V CDR1 and CDR2: MGHDK, SYGVNS. The CDR3 has 12 amino acids. The CDR3 sequence is CATGEVESPEYF. CDR3 coding DNA: TGTGCCACCGGGGAGGTGGAATCCCCGGAGTATTTT.

Concerning this clonotype: A much larger clone sits a single nucleotide away, making a read error possible. The chain couples TRBV5-1 to TRBJ1-2; no firm D call. This CDR3 is 14 amino acids long. Per germline, CDR1 SGHRS and CDR2 YFSETQ. Trimming shortened V by 0 bases and J by 6 bases, and 12 bases separated the two germline ends. The DNA for the CDR3 is TGCGCCAGCAGCTTGGAAGGCATGTCTAATGGCTACACCTTC. It translates to CASSLEGMSNGYTF.

This clonotype was found many times. V is TRBV12-3 or TRBV12-4 and J is TRBJ2-7; no definite D call. The CDR3 spans 12 residues. The germline V and J ends were trimmed by 5 bases and 5 bases, with 10 bases remaining between them. The CDR3 DNA is TGTGCCAGCAGTCCCGCCTTGGACGAGCAGTACTTC. Protein: CASSPALDEQYF.

The table lists this clonotype with many counts. The chain links TRBV12-3 or TRBV12-4 to TRBJ1-6, with a weak D call TRBD1 (5 bases). The ends were cut back, 5 bases at V and 4 bases at J, with 15 bases in the middle. This CDR3 comprises 16 residues. In nucleotides, the CDR3 is TGTGCCAGCAGTCCGCGGGACGGCTATTATAATTCACCCCTCCACTTT. Protein: CASSPRDGYYNSPLHF.

The sample holds a few counts of this clonotype. The V gene is TRBV15, the J gene TRBJ2-5, with D maybe TRBD2 (6 bases). Trimming removed 2 bases from V and 3 bases from J, with 22 bases in between. The CDR3 is 18 amino acids. Germline V gene data show CDR1 as LNHNV and CDR2 as YYDKDF (reference sequence). The CDR3 sequence: CATSRIKQWSGDEETQYF. The CDR3 DNA is TGTGCCACCAGCAGAATAAAACAGTGGTCGGGAGACGAAGAGACCCAGTACTTC.

This clonotype was observed many times. The genes are TRBV7-3 and TRBJ2-3; 13 bases map to TRBD2. J was trimmed by 0 bases and V by 5 bases; bases with no gene match: 11. Germline CDR1 reads SGHTA; CDR2 reads FQGTGA. The CDR3 is 19 amino acids. For the CDR3, the DNA is TGTGCCAGCAGCCCTATACCGGGACTAGCGGGAATTAGCACAGATACGCAGTATTTT. This encodes CASSPIPGLAGISTDTQYF.

This clonotype came up many times. The chain combines TRBV7-8 with TRBJ2-1; 10 bases align to TRBD2. CDR3 length equals 15 residues. V shed 5 bases and J 7 bases; nucleotides not matched to a gene: 8. The germline V gene encodes CDR1 SGHVS and CDR2 FQNEAQ. For the CDR3, the DNA is TGTGCCAGCAGCCTCGGACTAGCGGCGATGAATGAGCAGTTCTTC. Encoded protein: CASSLGLAAMNEQFF.

The table lists this clonotype with many counts. The chain joins TRBV12-3 or TRBV12-4 to TRBJ2-1, with TRBD1 identical over 7 bases. The CDR3 covers 16 residues. V shed 6 bases, J shed 5 bases, and the junction held 13 bases outside the gene matches. The CDR3 DNA reads as TGTGCCAGCAGCTCCCCTTACGACGGGACAGACAATGAGCAGTTCTTC. It is translated as CASSSPYDGTDNEQFF.

This clonotype showed up many times. This chain uses TRBV7-3 with TRBJ2-3, with 15 nucleotides matching TRBD2. V shed 2 bases and J 7 bases; nucleotides not matched to a gene: 7. From germline, CDR1 is SGHTA and CDR2 FQGTGA. The CDR3 covers 17 residues. The chain's CDR3 is CASSLAVGLAGGNTQYF. The CDR3 DNA reads TGTGCCAGCAGCTTAGCTGTGGGACTAGCGGGAGGAAATACGCAGTATTTT.

This clonotype was seen many times. J is TRBJ2-1 and V is TRBV4-1; 9 nucleotides align to TRBD2. The CDR3 has 15 amino acids. CDR1 is MGHRA, CDR2 YSYEKL, per germline. V dropped 4 bases and J dropped 8; count of bases not matched to a gene: 9. CDR3 DNA sequence: TGCGCCAGCAGCCCGGGCCTAGCGGGATTAGATGAGCAGTTCTTC. Amino acids: CASSPGLAGLDEQFF.

The rearrangement joins TRBV6-1 to TRBJ1-1; D is perhaps TRBD1 (6 bases). Germline V lookup: CDR1 MNHNS, CDR2 SASEGT. CDR3 length: 14 residues. V was trimmed by 7 bases and J by 5 bases, leaving 17 bases between them. CDR3 nucleotides: TGTGCCAGCACCCGGTCGGGGGGCGCGACTGAAGCTTTCTTT. Translation: CASTRSGGATEAFF.